The source of this T cell receptor (beta chain) is a study of cytomegalovirus exposure and HLA in healthy donors. Vbeta (60) and Jbeta (13) primers were used in the PCR. Measured with immunoSEQ multiplex PCR; TCRdb has only the in-frame clones, and not every one. The table includes approximately 130,000 clones, around nine tenths detected once. Comment on this clone: Antigen unknown.

Whole-study results and caveats: Across all donors, roughly uniform sequencing depth was an assumption of the presence/absence analyses. The authors judged a highly shared variant cluster likely a sequencing artifact. Accounts indicate the classifier identified cytomegalovirus status with strong specificity and sensitivity.

There are 15 residues in the CDR3. Germline V gene sequence: CDR1 MDHEN, CDR2 SYDVKM. V was trimmed by 6 bases and J by 7 bases, leaving 19 bases between them. The receptor was isolated from a woman in her twenties or thirties in good health and CMV-seronegative. Sequencing was performed on PBMCs. This chain joins TRBV28 and TRBJ2-1; TRBD2 might be the D (7 bases). CDR3 coding DNA: TGTGCCAGCAGGGATGGGGGGGCCTTCGGTAATGAGCAGTTCTTC. Encoded protein: CASRDGGAFGNEQFF.